This is a list of T cell receptor beta chains from one sample in a study of blood T cell repertoires in COVID-19. Generated by immunoSEQ multiplex PCR, the TCRdb table keeps only in-frame clones and is missing some. There are almost 250,000 clones in the sample; around nine tenths occur only once, and around 1.5% lies in the top ten. The sample was peripheral blood. Every receptor here comes from a woman aged 55 to 70 who had recovered from COVID-19. CDR3s include the opening cysteine and the closing phenylalanine or tryptophan. D genes are given only for firm matches. Part of the rows lack a size; the others show once, few, many or a class for expanded clones.

D gene | J gene | V gene | clone size | CDR3 DNA | CDR3 protein
TRBD1 | TRBJ1-4 | TRBV28 | - | TGTGCCAGCAGTTTCAGGGTCGCCAGGGGGTATGAAAAACTGTTTTTT | CASSFRVARGYEKLFF
TRBD1 | TRBJ1-3 | TRBV6-6 | - | TGTGCCAGCAGTCCTTCCAAGGGGGCGCGAAACACCATATATTTT | CASSPSKGARNTIYF
- | TRBJ1-1 | TRBV19 | few | TGTGCCAGTAGTTTCCTAGGGGTAACTGAAGCTTTCTTT | CASSFLGVTEAFF
- | TRBJ1-5 | TRBV4-2 | few | TGTGCCAGCAGCCAGGGGGGAGATCAGCCCCAGCATTTT | CASSQGGDQPQHF
- | TRBJ2-1 | TRBV4-3 | - | TGCGCCAGCAGCCATGAGGTGGTTAATGAGCAGTTCTTC | CASSHEVVNEQFF
- | TRBJ2-7 | TRBV6-5 | - | TGTGCCAGCAGCCGGCGGCGGGCATACGAGCAGTACTTC | CASSRRRAYEQYF
TRBD1 | TRBJ1-2 | TRBV18 | - | TGTGCCAGCTCACCACCATCACAGGGGGCGCGAGAGGTGCGAATCTATGGCTACACCTTC | CASSPPSQGAREVRIYGYTF
- | TRBJ1-5 | TRBV28 | few | TGTGCCAGCAGTTTAACTTACAATCAGCCCCAGCATTTT | CASSLTYNQPQHF
TRBD1 | TRBJ2-3 | TRBV24-1 | - | TGTGCCACCAGTAGGCTGTCCAGGGGGACAGATACGCAGTATTTT | CATSRLSRGTDTQYF
TRBD1 | TRBJ1-5 | TRBV7-8 | - | TGTGCCAGCAGCTCTAGGGACAGGACTCCTGGGGGCAATCAGCCCCAGCATTTT | CASSSRDRTPGGNQPQHF
- | TRBJ1-2 | TRBV7-2 | - | TGTGCCAGCAGGTCCTCAGGGTTCGGCTATGGCTACACCTTC | CASRSSGFGYGYTF
TRBD1 | TRBJ2-7 | TRBV24-1 | - | TGTGCCACCCCCGGCGAGGGACAGGGATCCTACGAGCAGTACTTC | CATPGEGQGSYEQYF
- | TRBJ2-7 | TRBV21-1 | once | TGTGCCAGCCCCCGGGACAGTTCCTACGAGCAGTACTTC | CASPRDSSYEQYF
- | TRBJ2-6 | TRBV28 | - | TGTGCCAGCAGTTCCCGGGGGGCCAACGTCCTGACTTTC | CASSSRGANVLTF
TRBD2 | TRBJ2-4 | TRBV5-1 | - | TGCGCCAGCAGCTTGACGGGACTAGCGGGGGTAAACATTCAGTACTTC | CASSLTGLAGVNIQYF
- | TRBJ2-7 | TRBV7-3 | - | TGTGCCAGCAGCTTTGTTTACCAGCGGGTCGGCATGCGGTACTACGAGCAGTACTTC | CASSFVYQRVGMRYYEQYF
TRBD1 | TRBJ1-1 | TRBV28 | - | TGTGCCACCGTGGGACAGGGGCGAATGAACACTGAAGCTTTCTTT | CATVGQGRMNTEAFF
- | TRBJ2-5 | TRBV6-5 | once | TGTGCCAGCACCAGACTTAGGCCCATGAAAGAGACCCAGTACTTC | CASTRLRPMKETQYF
TRBD1 | TRBJ1-2 | TRBV9 | - | TGTGCCAGCAGCGGGAAGGACAGGGGGCATGGCTACACCTTC | CASSGKDRGHGYTF
- | TRBJ2-1 | TRBV27 | - | TGTGCCAGCAGTTTCCCGGGGGCAGGGACTAAGTTCTACAATGAGCAGTTCTTC | CASSFPGAGTKFYNEQFF
TRBD2 | TRBJ2-7 | TRBV5-4 | - | TGTGCCAGCAGCTTGTTACTAGCGGGGGACGAGCAGTACTTC | CASSLLLAGDEQYF
TRBD1 | TRBJ1-4 | TRBV19 | - | TGTGCCAGCGAACTTAGACAGGGTAAAAGAGCGGAACTGTTTTTT | CASELRQGKRAELFF
- | TRBJ1-5 | TRBV5-1 | - | TGCGCCAGCAGCTTGGAACAGGGAGGGCAGCCCCAGCATTTT | CASSLEQGGQPQHF
TRBD2 | TRBJ2-3 | TRBV24-1 | once | TGTGCCACCAGTGACCTTACTAGCGGAAGCACAGATACGCAGTATTTT | CATSDLTSGSTDTQYF
- | TRBJ1-3 | TRBV10-3 | - | TGTGCCATCAGTCCGACACCCAGCTCTGGAAACACCATATATTTT | CAISPTPSSGNTIYF
- | TRBJ2-7 | TRBV27 | - | TGTGCCAGCAGTCCCTTCAGCTCCTACGAGCAGTACTTC | CASSPFSSYEQYF
- | TRBJ1-5 | TRBV12-3/TRBV12-4 | once | TGTGCCAGCAGTTTAGGGGAGTATCAGCCCCAGCATTTT | CASSLGEYQPQHF
- | TRBJ1-1 | TRBV28 | once | TGTGCCAGCAGTTTATTAACTGAAGCTTTCTTT | CASSLLTEAFF
- | TRBJ2-5 | TRBV29-1 | once | TGCAGCGTTGAAGTTGGCCCATACCAAGAGACCCAGTACTTC | CSVEVGPYQETQYF
TRBD1 | TRBJ2-5 | TRBV14 | once | TGTGCCAGCAGCACCCTGACAGGGACGGAGACCCAGTACTTC | CASSTLTGTETQYF
- | TRBJ1-5 | TRBV29-1 | - | TGCAGCGTTGTCGAGACAGGCAATCAGCCCCAGCATTTT | CSVVETGNQPQHF
TRBD1 | TRBJ1-1 | TRBV2 | - | TGTGCCAGCGCCGGGACAGGGGTCACTGAAGCTTTCTTT | CASAGTGVTEAFF
TRBD1 | TRBJ2-2 | TRBV15 | - | TGTGCCACCAGCAGAGGGGACAGTACATTCACCGGGGAGCTGTTTTTT | CATSRGDSTFTGELFF
- | TRBJ2-3 | TRBV4-3 | - | TGCGCCAGCAGCCAAGATGTCAGGGTCACAGATACGCAGTATTTT | CASSQDVRVTDTQYF
- | TRBJ1-1 | TRBV28 | - | TGTGCCAGCAGTTTATACGACGGTGTAAGCGCGGCTTTCTTT | CASSLYDGVSAAFF
- | TRBJ1-4 | TRBV19 | - | TGTGCCAGTAGTATTTTCGTGAGGGAAAAACTGTTTTTT | CASSIFVREKLFF
- | TRBJ1-5 | TRBV6-5 | few | TGTGCCAGCAGTTACCGGGGAAACAATCAGCCCCAGCATTTT | CASSYRGNNQPQHF
- | TRBJ1-2 | TRBV28 | - | TGTGCCAGCAGTTCTGTCGGGGGGGGAAGTTATGGCTACACCTTC | CASSSVGGGSYGYTF
TRBD2 | TRBJ2-1 | TRBV7-3 | once | TGTGCCAGCAGCAACTTAGCGGGGGGGCCCTACAATGAGCAGTTCTTC | CASSNLAGGPYNEQFF
TRBD1 | TRBJ2-2 | TRBV12-5 | - | TGTGCTAGTGGCCTACAACAGGGGATCGTCACCGGGGAGCTGTTTTTT | CASGLQQGIVTGELFF
TRBD1 | TRBJ2-1 | TRBV5-1 | - | TGCGCCAGCAGCTTGGGCCAGGGGGCTTACAATGAGCAGTTCTTC | CASSLGQGAYNEQFF
- | TRBJ2-7 | TRBV4-2 | - | TGTGCCAGCAGCCAAGATAGACTGAGCGACTCCCCCGGCTACGAGCAGTACTTC | CASSQDRLSDSPGYEQYF
TRBD1 | TRBJ1-5 | TRBV6-6 | - | TGTGCCAGCAGACGGACAGGGACTTATAGCAATCAGCCCCAGCATTTT | CASRRTGTYSNQPQHF
- | TRBJ1-4 | TRBV28 | - | TGTGCCAGCAGTGGTGCAGGGTCTGAAAAACTGTTTTTT | CASSGAGSEKLFF